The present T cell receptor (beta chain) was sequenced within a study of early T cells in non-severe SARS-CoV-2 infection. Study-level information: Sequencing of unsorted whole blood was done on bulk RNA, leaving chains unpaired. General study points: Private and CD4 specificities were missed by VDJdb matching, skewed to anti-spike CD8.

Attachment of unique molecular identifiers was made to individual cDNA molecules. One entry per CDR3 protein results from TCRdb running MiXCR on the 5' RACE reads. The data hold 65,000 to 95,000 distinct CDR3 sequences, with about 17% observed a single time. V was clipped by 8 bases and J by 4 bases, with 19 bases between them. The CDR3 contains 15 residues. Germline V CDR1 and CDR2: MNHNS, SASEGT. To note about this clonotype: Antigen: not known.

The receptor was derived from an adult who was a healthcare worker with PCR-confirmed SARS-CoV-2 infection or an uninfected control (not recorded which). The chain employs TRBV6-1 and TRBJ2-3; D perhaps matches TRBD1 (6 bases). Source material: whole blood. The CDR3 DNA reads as TGTGCCAGCCGCGCCGGAGGTAACAGGGCAGATACGCAGTATTTT. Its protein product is CASRAGGNRADTQYF.